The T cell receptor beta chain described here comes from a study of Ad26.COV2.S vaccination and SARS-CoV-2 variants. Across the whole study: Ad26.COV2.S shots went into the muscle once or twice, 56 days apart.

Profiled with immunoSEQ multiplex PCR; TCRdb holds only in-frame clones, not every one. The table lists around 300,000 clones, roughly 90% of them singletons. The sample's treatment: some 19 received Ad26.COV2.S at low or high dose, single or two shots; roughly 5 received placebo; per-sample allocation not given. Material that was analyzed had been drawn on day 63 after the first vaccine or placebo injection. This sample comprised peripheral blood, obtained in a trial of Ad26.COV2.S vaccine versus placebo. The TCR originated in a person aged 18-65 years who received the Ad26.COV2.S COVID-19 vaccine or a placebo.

As DNA, the CDR3 is TGTGCCAGCAGTTCGGGGGGGAAAACTGAAGCTTTCTTT. Translating gives CASSSGGKTEAFF. This chain connects TRBV6-5 to TRBJ1-1, with D possibly being TRBD1 (5 bases). V was trimmed by 4 bases and J by 5 bases, leaving 11 bases between them. CDR3 length: 13 residues. Germline V gene lookup returns CDR1 MNHEY and CDR2 SVGAGI.